The rows below give T cell receptor beta chains drawn from one sample of a study of T cell responses to AZD1222 COVID-19 vaccine. This table comes from immunoSEQ multiplex PCR, and its TCRdb copy is limited to in-frame clones, with some not included. The top ten clones hold more than 9.5% of a sample with 120,000 or so clones, about 89% of them seen once. Sequenced material: peripheral blood, taken on day 0 of MenACWY control vaccination. These receptors all come from an adult in good health. CDR3s leave out the opening cysteine and the closing phenylalanine or tryptophan. Each record gives: V gene, J gene, CDR3 length, CDR3 protein.

V: TRBV10-3; J: TRBJ1-4; length: 12; CDR3: ASQPGQDNEKLF
V: TRBV7-2; J: TRBJ1-1; length: 12; CDR3: ASSYDRGSTEAF
V: TRBV7-3; J: TRBJ1-1; length: 13; CDR3: ASSLSRDRNTEAF
V: TRBV5-6; J: TRBJ1-1; length: 13; CDR3: ASSFNFWGGTEAF
V: TRBV3-1/TRBV3-2; J: TRBJ1-3; length: 12; CDR3: ASSQSGSGNTIY
V: TRBV18; J: TRBJ2-5; length: 18; CDR3: ASSPHAPSDRGPYQETQY
V: TRBV9; J: TRBJ1-1; length: 14; CDR3: ASSITTGTLNTEAF
V: TRBV6-5; J: TRBJ1-2; length: 11; CDR3: ASRGPINYGYT
V: TRBV5-1; J: TRBJ2-6; length: 15; CDR3: ASSNAGAPSGANVLT
V: TRBV30; J: TRBJ1-1; length: 14; CDR3: AWSLIPGQAGAEAF
V: TRBV18; J: TRBJ2-7; length: 13; CDR3: ASSPPRTGGYEQY
V: TRBV4-3; J: TRBJ2-7; length: 14; CDR3: ASSQAFPDRSYEQY
V: TRBV6-2/TRBV6-3; J: TRBJ1-5; length: 12; CDR3: ASSGGLLNQPQH
V: TRBV4-3; J: TRBJ2-1; length: 15; CDR3: ASSQDQGTSGTLRQF
V: TRBV3-1/TRBV3-2; J: TRBJ1-2; length: 13; CDR3: ASSQDWAVNYGYT
V: TRBV11-3; J: TRBJ2-7; length: 10; CDR3: ASTEGSYEQY
V: TRBV7-9; J: TRBJ1-4; length: 14; CDR3: ATDTGTGPTNEKLF
V: TRBV6-5; J: TRBJ1-3; length: 14; CDR3: ASSYSSSASGNTIY
V: TRBV4-1; J: TRBJ2-7; length: 14; CDR3: ASSQAAGQTLYEQY
V: TRBV25-1; J: TRBJ1-1; length: 12; CDR3: ASSELQGITEAF
V: TRBV5-1; J: TRBJ2-2; length: 13; CDR3: ASSLAGPGTGELF
V: TRBV4-3; J: TRBJ2-3; length: 17; CDR3: ASSRVYSGTHPSTDTQY
V: TRBV2; J: TRBJ2-3; length: 16; CDR3: ASIGLRAGTSHTDTQY
V: TRBV7-9; J: TRBJ1-5; length: 12; CDR3: ASSFGTGDQPQH
V: TRBV5-3; J: TRBJ2-7; length: 15; CDR3: ARTSDRIRREAPEQY
V: TRBV7-3; J: TRBJ2-3; length: 15; CDR3: ASSLTGQGPGTDTQY